This TCR beta chain was retrieved from a study of T cell repertoires in cytomegalovirus infection. Study as a whole: CMV infection plus the matching HLA type was flagged by public TCR beta signatures. Overall study findings and caveats: CMV-specific HLA-C-restricted TCR beta clonotypes dominated the ex vivo response.

This clonotype was observed a few times. The antigen is undetermined. V lost 4 bases to trimming and J lost 8 bases, with 8 bases between them. The CDR3 is 11 residues long. TCRdb reprocessed the reads with MiXCR, giving one entry per CDR3 protein. The repertoire includes 50,000 to 60,000 distinct CDR3 sequences, about 20% of them detected once, and over 75% sits in the top ten. The source of this sequence is a human donor in good health (CMV status not recorded). Some clones in this sample may be carry-over from other donors' samples. This sequence joins TRBV12-3 or TRBV12-4 and TRBJ1-1; D is perhaps TRBD1 (5 bases). The sample in question was CD8+ T cells from cultured PBMCs, obtained from culture after CMV antigen stimulation. CDR3 bases: TGTGCCAGCAGTTCAAGGGGCGAAGCTTTCTTT. Translated, it gives CASSSRGEAFF.